This T cell receptor (beta chain) comes out of a study of T cells in Graves' hyperthyroidism and ophthalmopathy. Findings and limits, study-wide: Blood also carried most thyroid clonotypes expanded above 0.001.

Researchers barred patients who had uncontrolled infection, other autoimmune disease, pregnancy or lactation. The TCR beta CDR3 regions underwent amplification using RNA transcripts as the source. Initially, a first-round RT-PCR of the TCR CDR3 employed the HTBI primer set. TCRdb re-called the multiplex PCR reads through MiXCR, storing one row per CDR3 protein. The sample has 550,000 to 600,000 distinct CDR3 sequences, approximately 44% seen once. Worth noting for this clonotype: The antigen is undetermined.

The V gene's germline CDR1 is SGHTA and CDR2 FQGNSA. The J segment lost 5 bases and the V segment lost 5 bases, leaving 9 bases of the junction unmatched. This CDR3 has 16 amino acids. J is TRBJ1-6 and V is TRBV7-2, with 7 bases matching TRBD1. This TCR came from an adult woman with Graves' disease, either hyperthyroidism or ophthalmopathy (not recorded which). Source material: peripheral blood or thyroid tissue (not recorded which). The CDR3 bases are TGTGCCAGCAGCAAGGTCAGGGGGTCCAATAATTCACCCCTCCACTTT. Encoded protein: CASSKVRGSNNSPLHF.